Sequencing of this T cell receptor beta chain was carried out in a study of radiotherapy plus CTLA-4 blockade in lung cancer. Points on this clone: No antigen is known for it.

The table came from immunoSEQ multiplex PCR; TCRdb's copy has only in-frame clones and leaves some out. The sample has about 45,000 clones; 76% are singletons. General observations from the study: Reports state that early shifts in blood T cell clones, with interferon-beta, best predicted response. Blood-borne expansion of tumor-derived TCR clones followed radiotherapy plus ipilimumab.

Sequenced material: peripheral blood, taken from a patient treated with radiotherapy plus ipilimumab. The receptor was derived from a human donor with non-small cell lung cancer who had stable disease on radiotherapy plus ipilimumab.

The CDR3 nucleotides are TGTGCCAGCAGCTTAGAGGGCTTTGGCTACACCTTC. Its translation: CASSLEGFGYTF. The chain joins TRBV11-2 to TRBJ1-2; D not resolved. Trimming cost V 0 bases and J 7 bases, with 6 bases left between them. CDR1 SGHAT and CDR2 FQNNGV come from the germline V gene. The CDR3 has 12 amino acids.